The 8 T cell receptor beta chains below were found in one sample sequenced in a study of T cells after yellow fever vaccination. TCRdb independently ran MiXCR on the 5' RACE reads; one entry per CDR3 protein. The sample contains 450,000 to 650,000 distinct CDR3 sequences, about a fifth of which appear only once. Sequencing was performed on PBMCs, taken roughly 23 days after the first yellow fever vaccination. The receptors here all came from a man between 18 and 35 years old who received the YFV17D yellow fever vaccine.

The V and J genes are TRBV7-2 and TRBJ2-1; the D gene could be TRBD1 or TRBD2 (5 bases each). V lost 6 bases, J lost 5 bases, and 20 bases lay in between. This CDR3 spans 16 amino acids. Germline CDR1 SGHTA, CDR2 FQGNSA. CDR3 in amino acids: CASRPPGTVGHNEQFF. The CDR3 DNA sequence: TGTGCCAGCAGACCCCCCGGGACCGTTGGGCACAATGAGCAGTTCTTC.

The genes are TRBV20-1 and TRBJ2-1, with TRBD2 identical over 7 bases. This CDR3 spans 15 amino acids. V shed 5 bases and J 0 bases; nucleotides not matched to a gene: 7. Germline loops: CDR1 DFQATT, CDR2 SNEGSKA (reference sequence). The DNA for the CDR3 is TGCAGTGCTGCCACGCGGGGGAGCTCCTACAATGAGCAGTTCTTC. It translates to CSAATRGSSYNEQFF.

The gene calls are TRBV25-1 and TRBJ2-7; D is perhaps TRBD1 or TRBD2 (5 bases each). Germline CDR1 MGHDK, CDR2 SYGVNS. The CDR3 consists of 15 residues. V shed 5 bases and J shed 3 bases, with 17 bases lying between them. The CDR3 spells CASSYPGRSFYEQYV. CDR3 DNA sequence: TGTGCCAGCAGTTACCCGGGGCGGTCTTTCTACGAGCAGTACGTC.

The chain links TRBV19 to TRBJ1-5, with 10 bases that match TRBD1. The CDR3 is made up of 15 amino acids. V was clipped by 5 bases and J by 6 bases; unmatched bases: 7. Germline V lookup: CDR1 LNHDA, CDR2 SQIVND (reference sequence). The CDR3 region has the DNA TGTGCCAGTAGTGCTGACAGGGGGCTACCTCAGCCCCAGCATTTT. It translates to CASSADRGLPQPQHF.

This chain joins TRBV2 and TRBJ2-3, with D possibly TRBD2 on 5 matching bases. Trimming removed 6 bases from V and 4 bases from J, with 8 bases in between. The CDR3 is 12 residues long. Germline V gene data show CDR1 as SNHLY and CDR2 as FYNNEI. The CDR3 here is CASRVDSDTQYF. The CDR3 DNA is TGTGCCAGCAGAGTGGACTCAGATACGCAGTATTTT. Drawing the rest from reference TRBV2 and TRBJ2-3, the complete variable domain is EPEVTQTPSHQVTQMGQEVILRCVPISNHLYFYWYRQILGQKVEFLVSFYNNEISEKSEIFDDQFSVERPDGSNFTLKIRSTKLEDSAMYFCASRVDSDTQYFGPGTRLTVL.

This clonotype was recorded a few times. V is TRBV19 and J is TRBJ2-2; D not certain. V lost 7 bases, J lost 0 bases, and 30 bases lay in between. In germline, CDR1 is LNHDA, CDR2 SQIVND (reference sequence). There are 21 residues in the CDR3. CDR3 region: CASTLFPLNSHHFANTGELFF. DNA of the CDR3: TGTGCCAGTACCTTATTCCCCCTAAACAGCCACCACTTCGCGAACACCGGGGAGCTGTTTTTT.

The CDR3 DNA sequence: TGTGCCAGCAGCTTATTGGACGGCTTTGGGTCACCCCTCCACTTT. Residues: CASSLLDGFGSPLHF. V gene TRBV7-9 combines with J gene TRBJ1-6; D unresolved. The CDR3 extends over 15 amino acids. The ends were cut back, 2 bases at V and 10 bases at J, with 15 bases in the middle. Germline CDR1 reads SEHNR; CDR2 reads FQNEAQ (reference sequence).

The chain carries TRBV20-1 and TRBJ2-5; D not certain. The CDR3 length is 13 residues. Germline CDR1 reads DFQATT; CDR2 reads SNEGSKA (reference sequence). The V and J ends lost 8 bases and 5 bases respectively, with 18 bases between them. CDR3 residues: CSSPAAIGETQYF. The CDR3 nucleotides read TGCAGTTCCCCGGCCGCGATCGGGGAGACCCAGTACTTC.